The entry below describes one T cell receptor (beta chain). Its specificity is not known. The CDR3 extends over 18 amino acids. Trimming cost V 6 bases and J 0 bases; bases outside gene matches: 15. In germline, CDR1 is DFQATT, CDR2 SNEGSKA (reference sequence). These data are taken from a study of T cell repertoires in cytomegalovirus infection. Across the whole study: From public TCR beta signatures came an indication of both CMV infection and matching HLA type.

Study-level results: Individuals carrying CMV plus the relevant HLA were identified by cumulative frequency of public TCR beta families. Dominating the ex vivo response were HLA-C-restricted CMV-specific TCR beta clonotypes.

Each CDR3 protein gets one entry after TCRdb re-called the reads with MiXCR. Of hundreds of thousands of distinct CDR3 sequences listed, 15% to 20% are singletons. Sequenced sample: PBMCs. The rearrangement links TRBV20-1 to TRBJ2-1; 9 bases line up with TRBD2. This clonotype was sampled from a human donor in good health (CMV status not recorded). Some clones in this sample may be carry-over from other donors' samples. This chain's CDR3 is CSATISGRIRTSYNEQFF. The CDR3 DNA follows: TGCAGTGCCACGATAAGCGGGAGGATCAGAACCTCCTACAATGAGCAGTTCTTC.